One sample yielded the 9 T cell receptor beta chains listed below, sequenced in a study of T cell responses to AZD1222 COVID-19 vaccine. TCRdb's table, derived via immunoSEQ multiplex PCR, lists solely in-frame clones and lacks some. Altogether around 75,000 clones are present, around 83% being singletons, with the ten largest covering 10% to 15%. Specimen: peripheral blood, collected on day 0 of AZD1222 vaccination. The receptor source for this set is an adult in good health.

Worth noting for this clone: Within the sample, other DNA sequences also encode this same CDR3. The rearrangement links TRBV5-1 to TRBJ2-1; the match to TRBD1 covers 9 bases. V shed 2 bases and J 6 bases; nucleotides not matched to a gene: 6. The CDR3 has 15 amino acids. Germline V lookup: CDR1 SGHRS, CDR2 YFSETQ. The CDR3 DNA reads as TGCGCCAGCAGCTTACCGGGACAGGGAGGCAATGAGCAGTTCTTC. Translation: CASSLPGQGGNEQFF.

This clone occurred a few times. V usage is TRBV6-5 and J usage is TRBJ1-5; D might be TRBD1 (5 bases). Germline CDR1 MNHEY, CDR2 SVGAGI. V was pared by 2 bases and J by 5 bases, with 10 bases between. This CDR3 comprises 14 residues. The CDR3 region is CASSYLVGDQPQHF. The CDR3 nucleotides are TGTGCCAGCAGTTACCTCGTAGGGGATCAGCCCCAGCATTTT.

The chain uses TRBV24-1 and TRBJ2-3; 7 bases are a match to TRBD2. There are 16 residues in the CDR3. In germline, CDR1 is KGHDR, CDR2 SFDVKD. V gave up 3 bases and J gave up 7 bases; unmatched junction bases: 12. CDR3 protein: CATSDGGDGKRNTQYF. For the CDR3, the DNA is TGTGCCACCAGTGATGGGGGGGACGGGAAGAGGAATACGCAGTATTTT.

The chain uses TRBV4-3 and TRBJ2-7; D possibly corresponds to TRBD2 (5 bases). Trimming removed 0 bases at V and 7 bases at J, with 13 bases between. The CDR3 is made up of 14 amino acids. Germline V CDR1 and CDR2: LGHNA, YSLEER. The CDR3 here is CASSQDRASWEQYF. The CDR3 DNA follows: TGCGCCAGCAGCCAAGATAGGGCTAGCTGGGAGCAGTACTTC.

This sequence joins TRBV19 and TRBJ2-3, with D possibly being TRBD1 (5 bases). Germline lookup yields CDR1 LNHDA and CDR2 SQIVND (reference sequence). Trimming removed 3 bases at V and 5 bases at J, with 12 bases between. The CDR3 is 14 residues long. The CDR3 sequence is CASSIGQGVDTQYF. The DNA for the CDR3 is TGTGCCAGTAGTATCGGTCAGGGTGTAGATACGCAGTATTTT.

The chain has TRBV28 and TRBJ1-4; D perhaps matches TRBD1 (5 bases). Germline V gene data show CDR1 as MDHEN and CDR2 as SYDVKM. V was cut by 3 bases and J by 0 bases, with 17 bases left in between. CDR3 size: 18 residues. The CDR3 sequence is CASSLKRGMGATNEKLFF. The CDR3 DNA sequence: TGTGCCAGCAGTTTGAAGAGGGGAATGGGTGCAACTAATGAAAAACTGTTTTTT.

The V call is TRBV3-1 (or the pseudogene TRBV3-2), the J call TRBJ1-3, with D unresolved. The V gene lost 4 bases and the J gene lost 1 base, with 8 bases spanning the gap. Looked up from germline, CDR1 is LGHDT and CDR2 is YNNKEL (reference sequence). There are 14 residues in the CDR3. The CDR3 spells CASSLGRSGNTIYF. CDR3 nucleotide sequence: TGTGCCAGCAGCCTAGGGCGGTCTGGAAACACCATATATTTT.

This clone has only one observation. The chain combines TRBV5-4 with TRBJ2-1, with 7 bases aligning to TRBD1. CDR1 is SGHNT, CDR2 YYREEE, per germline (reference sequence). V was clipped by 4 bases and J by 0 bases; unmatched bases: 4. This CDR3 contains 15 residues. CDR3 region: CASSPGQSSYNEQFF. As DNA, the CDR3 is TGTGCCAGCAGCCCGGGACAGAGCTCCTACAATGAGCAGTTCTTC.

This chain connects TRBV4-2 to TRBJ2-6, with 8 bases identical to TRBD2. CDR1 and CDR2 from the germline V gene are LGHNA and YNFKEQ. This CDR3 region has 18 residues. The V segment lost 0 bases and the J segment 0 bases; nucleotides outside the gene matches: 4. The CDR3 DNA reads TGTGCCAGCAGCCAAGAGGTAGCGGGGTCCTCTGGGGCCAACGTCCTGACTTTC. The encoded protein is CASSQEVAGSSGANVLTF.